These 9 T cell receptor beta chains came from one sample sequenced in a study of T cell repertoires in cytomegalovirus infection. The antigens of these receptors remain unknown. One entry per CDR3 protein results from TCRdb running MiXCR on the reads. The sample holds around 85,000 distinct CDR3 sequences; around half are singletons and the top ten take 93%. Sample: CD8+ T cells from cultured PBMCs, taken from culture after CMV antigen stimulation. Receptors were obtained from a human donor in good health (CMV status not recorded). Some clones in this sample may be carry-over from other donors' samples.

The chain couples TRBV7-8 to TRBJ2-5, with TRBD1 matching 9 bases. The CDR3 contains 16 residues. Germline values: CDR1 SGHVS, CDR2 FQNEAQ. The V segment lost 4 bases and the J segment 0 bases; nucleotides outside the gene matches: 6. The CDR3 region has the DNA TGTGCCAGCAGCTCGCTGACAGGGGGAGACCAAGAGACCCAGTACTTC. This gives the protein CASSSLTGGDQETQYF.

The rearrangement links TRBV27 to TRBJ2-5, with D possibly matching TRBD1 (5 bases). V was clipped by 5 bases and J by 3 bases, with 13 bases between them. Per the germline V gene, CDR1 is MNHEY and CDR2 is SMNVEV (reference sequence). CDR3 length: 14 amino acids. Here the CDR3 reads CASSPSTEEETQYF. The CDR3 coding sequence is TGTGCCAGCAGTCCATCGACAGAAGAAGAGACCCAGTACTTC.

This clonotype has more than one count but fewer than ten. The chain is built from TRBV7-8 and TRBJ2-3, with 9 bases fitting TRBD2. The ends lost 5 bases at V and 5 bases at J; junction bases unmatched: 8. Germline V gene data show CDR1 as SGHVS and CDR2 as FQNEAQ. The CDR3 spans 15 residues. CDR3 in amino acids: CASSPLAGEVDTQYF. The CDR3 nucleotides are TGTGCCAGCAGCCCCTTAGCGGGAGAAGTAGATACGCAGTATTTT.

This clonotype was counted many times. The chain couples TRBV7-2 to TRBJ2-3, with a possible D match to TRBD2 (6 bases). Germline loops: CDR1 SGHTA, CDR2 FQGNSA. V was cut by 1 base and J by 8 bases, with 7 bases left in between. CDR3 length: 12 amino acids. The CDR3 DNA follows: TGTGCCAGCAGCTTAGGGCGGGGTACGCAGTATTTT. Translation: CASSLGRGTQYF.

This CDR3 is CAISESGVTEAFF. In nucleotides, the CDR3 is TGTGCCATCAGTGAGTCTGGGGTCACTGAAGCTTTCTTT. The chain recombines TRBV10-3 with TRBJ1-1; unclear D gene. The CDR3 has 13 amino acids. From germline, CDR1 is ENHRY and CDR2 SYGVKD. V lost 0 bases, J lost 4 bases, and 6 bases lay in between.

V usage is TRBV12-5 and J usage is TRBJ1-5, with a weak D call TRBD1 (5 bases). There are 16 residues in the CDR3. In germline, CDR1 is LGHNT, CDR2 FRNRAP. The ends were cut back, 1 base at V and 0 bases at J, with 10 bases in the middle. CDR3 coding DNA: TGTGCTAGTGGTTTGGGACAGCCGTATAGCAATCAGCCCCAGCATTTT. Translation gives CASGLGQPYSNQPQHF.

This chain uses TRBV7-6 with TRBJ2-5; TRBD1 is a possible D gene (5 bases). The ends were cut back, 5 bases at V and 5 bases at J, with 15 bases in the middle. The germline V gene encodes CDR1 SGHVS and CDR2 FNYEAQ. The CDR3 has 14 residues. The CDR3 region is CASSPTASRETQYF. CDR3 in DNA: TGTGCCAGCAGCCCGACAGCCTCCCGGGAGACCCAGTACTTC.

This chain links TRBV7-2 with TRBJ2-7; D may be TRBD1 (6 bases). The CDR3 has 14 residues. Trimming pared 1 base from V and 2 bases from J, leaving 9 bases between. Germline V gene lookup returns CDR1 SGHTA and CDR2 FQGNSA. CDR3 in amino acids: CASSLVDSPYEQYF. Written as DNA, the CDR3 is TGTGCCAGCAGCTTAGTGGACAGCCCCTACGAGCAGTACTTC.

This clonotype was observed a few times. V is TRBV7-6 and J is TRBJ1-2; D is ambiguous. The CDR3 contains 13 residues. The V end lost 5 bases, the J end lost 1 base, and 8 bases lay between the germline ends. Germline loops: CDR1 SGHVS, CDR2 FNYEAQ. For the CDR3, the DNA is TGTGCCAGCAGCGATACAGTTAACTATGGCTACACCTTC. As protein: CASSDTVNYGYTF.